Listed below are T cell receptor beta chains from one sample, sequenced in a study of T cell responses to AZD1222 COVID-19 vaccine. Using immunoSEQ multiplex PCR, the repertoire was profiled, and TCRdb retains in-frame clones only, with some absent. The repertoire holds fewer than 85,000 clones, over 75% seen once, with roughly 18% in the top ten. Sample: peripheral blood, taken 28 days after the second AZD1222 dose. Source of these receptors: an adult who received the AZD1222 COVID-19 vaccine. Each CDR3 is given with its conserved first and last residue. The D gene is left open where the match is weak. The size of a clone is reported for some rows only, either as once, few or many, or as a class for expanded clones.

DNA: TGTGCCAGCAGCCAAGATCTCCCAGGGGGCGCCGCTGCCACTGAAGCTTTCTTT
CDR3: CASSQDLPGGAAATEAFF
D: TRBD1
size: NA
J: TRBJ1-1
V: TRBV3-1/TRBV3-2

DNA: TGTGCCATCAGTCGGGACGGAGACAATCAGCCCCAGCATTTT
CDR3: CAISRDGDNQPQHF
D: NA
size: NA
J: TRBJ1-5
V: TRBV10-3

DNA: TGTGCCAGCAGTCGACAGGCGGCAGTCGGCGAAAAACTGTTTTTT
CDR3: CASSRQAAVGEKLFF
D: NA
size: NA
J: TRBJ1-4
V: TRBV6-5

DNA: TGTGCCAGCAGTGAATCTGGGGGAGGCTACACCTTC
CDR3: CASSESGGGYTF
D: NA
size: once
J: TRBJ1-2
V: TRBV6-1

DNA: TGTGCCAGCAGTTATAATGAAGCCGGGCGGACAGCGACTATCTGCTACACCTTC
CDR3: CASSYNEAGRTATICYTF
D: NA
size: few
J: TRBJ1-2
V: TRBV6-2/TRBV6-3

DNA: TGTGCCAGCAGCGGGGGGTTTTTCCGTGAAGCTTTCTTT
CDR3: CASSGGFFREAFF
D: NA
size: NA
J: TRBJ1-1
V: TRBV11-2

DNA: TGTGCCACCTTAGCGGGTGGGACCTACGAGCAGTACTTC
CDR3: CATLAGGTYEQYF
D: TRBD2
size: NA
J: TRBJ2-7
V: TRBV27

DNA: TGTGCCAGCAGTTTAAGCCCCAATCAGCCCCAGCATTTT
CDR3: CASSLSPNQPQHF
D: NA
size: NA
J: TRBJ1-5
V: TRBV28

DNA: TGCGCCAGCAGCCAAGATCTGGTAGCGGGGGTCCCCACCGGGGAGCTGTTTTTT
CDR3: CASSQDLVAGVPTGELFF
D: TRBD2
size: once
J: TRBJ2-2
V: TRBV4-3

DNA: TGTGCCAGCAGCGGCCGGAGGGGCGATGAGCAGTTCTTC
CDR3: CASSGRRGDEQFF
D: NA
size: once
J: TRBJ2-1
V: TRBV7-3

DNA: TGTGCCAGCAGTTCCCCTCGACCACCCCTCGAGGATACGCAGTATTTT
CDR3: CASSSPRPPLEDTQYF
D: NA
size: NA
J: TRBJ2-3
V: TRBV6-5

DNA: TGTGCCAGTAGTTCTTTACAGGGAGACTATAATGAAAAACTGTTTTTT
CDR3: CASSSLQGDYNEKLFF
D: NA
size: NA
J: TRBJ1-4
V: TRBV19

DNA: TGTGCCAGCAGCCCCCGACAGGGGACGAACAATGAGCAGTTCTTC
CDR3: CASSPRQGTNNEQFF
D: TRBD1
size: few
J: TRBJ2-1
V: TRBV11-3

DNA: TGTGCCAGCAGCTTAGCAGGAGTTCAAGAGACCCAGTACTTC
CDR3: CASSLAGVQETQYF
D: NA
size: few
J: TRBJ2-5
V: TRBV7-9

DNA: TGTGCCGCAGGTTCGGGTCAGCCCCAGCATTTT
CDR3: CAAGSGQPQHF
D: NA
size: NA
J: TRBJ1-5
V: TRBV30

DNA: TGCGCCAGCAGCCTGATTGGCGGGGGGGCAGGAGATACGCAGTATTTT
CDR3: CASSLIGGGAGDTQYF
D: TRBD2
size: once
J: TRBJ2-3
V: TRBV4-1

DNA: TGTGCCAGCAGCTTCAGCGTCGGGGGAGGTACCGGGGAGCTGTTTTTT
CDR3: CASSFSVGGGTGELFF
D: NA
size: NA
J: TRBJ2-2
V: TRBV11-2

DNA: TGCGCCAGCAGCCAAGGATCGCAGGGGTTTAATGAAAAACTGTTTTTT
CDR3: CASSQGSQGFNEKLFF
D: NA
size: NA
J: TRBJ1-4
V: TRBV4-3

DNA: TGTGCCAGCAGCTTATCGACAGACTCCTACGAGCAGTACTTC
CDR3: CASSLSTDSYEQYF
D: NA
size: NA
J: TRBJ2-7
V: TRBV7-9

DNA: TGTGCCAGCAGCGTAGGTGGGACAGGGAAATACGAGCAGTACTTC
CDR3: CASSVGGTGKYEQYF
D: TRBD1
size: NA
J: TRBJ2-7
V: TRBV9

DNA: TGTGCCAGCAGTTACAGGGGCTCTGATGAGCAGTTCTTC
CDR3: CASSYRGSDEQFF
D: NA
size: NA
J: TRBJ2-1
V: TRBV6-5

DNA: TGTGCCATCAGTGAGTCATGGGAAACAGATACGCAGTATTTT
CDR3: CAISESWETDTQYF
D: NA
size: NA
J: TRBJ2-3
V: TRBV10-3

DNA: TGTGCCAGCAGTACGGACAGGGGGCGCGGGTATGGCTACACCTTC
CDR3: CASSTDRGRGYGYTF
D: TRBD1
size: once
J: TRBJ1-2
V: TRBV27

DNA: TGTGCCAGCAGTGCCACAGGGTCTGATACGCAGTATTTT
CDR3: CASSATGSDTQYF
D: NA
size: NA
J: TRBJ2-3
V: TRBV12-3/TRBV12-4

DNA: TGTGCCAGCAGCTTGCAGTCACAGAATTCACCCCTCCACTTT
CDR3: CASSLQSQNSPLHF
D: NA
size: NA
J: TRBJ1-6
V: TRBV5-5

DNA: TGCGCCAGCAGTGGGGGAACTGGGGCCAACGTCCTGACTTTC
CDR3: CASSGGTGANVLTF
D: NA
size: NA
J: TRBJ2-6
V: TRBV5-1

DNA: TGCGCCAGCAGCCAAGAGGACAGGGTGAACACTGAAGCTTTCTTT
CDR3: CASSQEDRVNTEAFF
D: TRBD1
size: NA
J: TRBJ1-1
V: TRBV4-1

DNA: TGTGCCAGCAGCCTACCCGGGGGGAGGGCCAAAAACATTCAGTACTTC
CDR3: CASSLPGGRAKNIQYF
D: TRBD2
size: NA
J: TRBJ2-4
V: TRBV5-4

DNA: TGTGCCAGCAGTTTCCCGACAGGGATGAATCAGCCCCAGCATTTT
CDR3: CASSFPTGMNQPQHF
D: TRBD1
size: NA
J: TRBJ1-5
V: TRBV28

DNA: TGTGCCAGCAGCCCAGGGGAGGTTAATGAAAAACTGTTTTTT
CDR3: CASSPGEVNEKLFF
D: NA
size: NA
J: TRBJ1-4
V: TRBV7-9

DNA: TGTGCCAGCAGTTTCTTTCGGGGGAACACTGAAGCTTTCTTT
CDR3: CASSFFRGNTEAFF
D: NA
size: NA
J: TRBJ1-1
V: TRBV28

DNA: TGCGCCAGCAGACCCCAAACTCAAGAGACCCAGTACTTC
CDR3: CASRPQTQETQYF
D: NA
size: NA
J: TRBJ2-5
V: TRBV5-1

DNA: TGTGCCAGTAAGGGTCGGTCCTCCTATGGCTACACCTTC
CDR3: CASKGRSSYGYTF
D: NA
size: NA
J: TRBJ1-2
V: TRBV19

DNA: TGTGCCAGCAGCGTAGTTTCGAACACTGAAGCTTTCTTT
CDR3: CASSVVSNTEAFF
D: NA
size: NA
J: TRBJ1-1
V: TRBV9

DNA: TGTGCCAGCAGTGAAGGGACACCCCCTGGTGGCTATGGCTACACCTTC
CDR3: CASSEGTPPGGYGYTF
D: NA
size: NA
J: TRBJ1-2
V: TRBV6-1

DNA: TGTGCCAGCAGCCCCGGGACTAGCGGGGGGTACAATGAGCAGTTCTTC
CDR3: CASSPGTSGGYNEQFF
D: TRBD2
size: NA
J: TRBJ2-1
V: TRBV3-1/TRBV3-2

DNA: TGTGCCAGCAGTAACAGAGGTACAACTAATGAAAAACTGTTTTTT
CDR3: CASSNRGTTNEKLFF
D: NA
size: NA
J: TRBJ1-4
V: TRBV6-6

DNA: TGTGCCAGCAGTTTAATGGGGATGAACACTGAAGCTTTCTTT
CDR3: CASSLMGMNTEAFF
D: NA
size: NA
J: TRBJ1-1
V: TRBV28

DNA: TGCGCCAGCAGCCAGGGAATTAGACAGTCCGAGGGAACTAATGAAAAACTGTTTTTT
CDR3: CASSQGIRQSEGTNEKLFF
D: NA
size: NA
J: TRBJ1-4
V: TRBV4-3

DNA: TGTGCCAGCAGACCCAGACAGGGATCGGGGGATGGCTACACCTTC
CDR3: CASRPRQGSGDGYTF
D: TRBD1
size: once
J: TRBJ1-2
V: TRBV27

DNA: TGTGCCAGCAGTTTGTCGGGACAGTCCTCATCCTACGAGCAGTACTTC
CDR3: CASSLSGQSSSYEQYF
D: TRBD1
size: NA
J: TRBJ2-7
V: TRBV27

DNA: TGTGCCAGTAGTAACCCATCGACCACTGAAGCTTTCTTT
CDR3: CASSNPSTTEAFF
D: NA
size: NA
J: TRBJ1-1
V: TRBV19

DNA: TGTGCCAGCCGCGCGGGACAGGGGATTCCCGGGGAGCTGTTTTTT
CDR3: CASRAGQGIPGELFF
D: TRBD1
size: NA
J: TRBJ2-2
V: TRBV4-2

DNA: TGTGCCAGCCTGGGTACTGGGGGAGGCTATGGCTACACCTTC
CDR3: CASLGTGGGYGYTF
D: NA
size: NA
J: TRBJ1-2
V: TRBV6-5

DNA: TGTGCCAGCAACCAAGGACCGAGAGCGACTGGCTACACCTTC
CDR3: CASNQGPRATGYTF
D: NA
size: NA
J: TRBJ1-2
V: TRBV11-1

DNA: TGTGCCAGCAGCTTGCCTAGCGGCACAGATACGCAGTATTTT
CDR3: CASSLPSGTDTQYF
D: NA
size: NA
J: TRBJ2-3
V: TRBV5-4

DNA: TGTGCCAGCAGTTTTACGCCCCTGGTCGAAAAACTGTTTTTT
CDR3: CASSFTPLVEKLFF
D: NA
size: NA
J: TRBJ1-4
V: TRBV27

DNA: TGTGCCAGCAGCCCATTTACAGGGGGTCCCACCTATGGCTACACCTTC
CDR3: CASSPFTGGPTYGYTF
D: TRBD1
size: NA
J: TRBJ1-2
V: TRBV3-1/TRBV3-2

DNA: TGTGCCAGCAGATGGGACAGCGATCAGCCCCAGCATTTT
CDR3: CASRWDSDQPQHF
D: TRBD1
size: once
J: TRBJ1-5
V: TRBV28

DNA: TGTGCCAGTAGTAAGACCGCCGGAGAGACCCAGTACTTC
CDR3: CASSKTAGETQYF
D: NA
size: NA
J: TRBJ2-5
V: TRBV19

DNA: TGTGCCAGCAGTGAAGGGAGACAGGGTTTCGATGAGCAGTTCTTC
CDR3: CASSEGRQGFDEQFF
D: TRBD1
size: NA
J: TRBJ2-1
V: TRBV6-4

DNA: TGTGCCAGCACCAAAGGGGTAGGCAGCGCGAACACCGGGGAGCTGTTTTTT
CDR3: CASTKGVGSANTGELFF
D: NA
size: NA
J: TRBJ2-2
V: TRBV27

DNA: TGCGCCAGCAGCTTAGGACTAGAAAAAGATACGCAGTATTTT
CDR3: CASSLGLEKDTQYF
D: TRBD2
size: NA
J: TRBJ2-3
V: TRBV5-1

DNA: TGTGCCAGCAGTGAAGAGGGACACTGGAACACTGAAGCTTTCTTT
CDR3: CASSEEGHWNTEAFF
D: NA
size: NA
J: TRBJ1-1
V: TRBV25-1

DNA: TGTGCCAGCAGTTACTCTAGGGGTCAGCCCCAGCATTTT
CDR3: CASSYSRGQPQHF
D: NA
size: NA
J: TRBJ1-5
V: TRBV6-2/TRBV6-3